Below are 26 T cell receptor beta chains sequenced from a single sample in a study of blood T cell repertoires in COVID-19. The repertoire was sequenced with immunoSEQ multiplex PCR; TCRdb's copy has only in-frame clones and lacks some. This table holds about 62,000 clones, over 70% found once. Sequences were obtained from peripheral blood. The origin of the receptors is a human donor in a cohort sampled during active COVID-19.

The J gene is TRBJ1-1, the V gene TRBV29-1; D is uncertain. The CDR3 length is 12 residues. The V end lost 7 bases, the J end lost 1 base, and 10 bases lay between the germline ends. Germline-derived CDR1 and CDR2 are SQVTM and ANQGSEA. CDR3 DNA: TGCAGCGGAGGTGGAGCGAACACTGAAGCTTTCTTT. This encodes CSGGGANTEAFF. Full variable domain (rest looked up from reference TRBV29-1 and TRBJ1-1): SAVISQKPSRDICQRGTSLTIQCQVDSQVTMMFWYRQQPGQSLTLIATANQGSEATYESGFVIDKFPISRPNLTFSTLTVSNMSPEDSSIYLCSGGGANTEAFFGQGTRLTVV.

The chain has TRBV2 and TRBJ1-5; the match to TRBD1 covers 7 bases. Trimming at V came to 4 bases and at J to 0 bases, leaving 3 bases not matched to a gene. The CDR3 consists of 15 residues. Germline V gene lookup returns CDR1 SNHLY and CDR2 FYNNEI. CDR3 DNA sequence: TGTGCCAGCAGTGGTGACAGGGATAGCAATCAGCCCCAGCATTTT. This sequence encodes CASSGDRDSNQPQHF.

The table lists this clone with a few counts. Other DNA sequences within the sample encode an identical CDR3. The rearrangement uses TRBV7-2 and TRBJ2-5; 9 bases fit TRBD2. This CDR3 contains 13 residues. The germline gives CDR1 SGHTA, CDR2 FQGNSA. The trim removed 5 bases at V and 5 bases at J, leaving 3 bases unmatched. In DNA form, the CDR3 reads TGTGCCAGCAGCCTTAGCGGGGGTGAGACCCAGTACTTC. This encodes CASSLSGGETQYF.

In DNA, the CDR3 is TGTGCCAGCTCAAAGGGACTAGCGGGGAACCAAGAGACCCAGTACTTC. Protein product: CASSKGLAGNQETQYF. The rearrangement links TRBV18 to TRBJ2-5, with 13 bases that match TRBD2. Trimming removed 5 bases from V and 0 bases from J; junction bases left unmatched: 3. Germline values: CDR1 KGHSH, CDR2 LQKENI. The CDR3 has 16 residues.

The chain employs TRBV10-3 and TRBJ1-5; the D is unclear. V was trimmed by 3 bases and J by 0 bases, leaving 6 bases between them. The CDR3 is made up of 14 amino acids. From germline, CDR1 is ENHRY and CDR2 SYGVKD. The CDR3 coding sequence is TGTGCCATCAGTGACAGTAATAGCAATCAGCCCCAGCATTTT. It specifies CAISDSNSNQPQHF.

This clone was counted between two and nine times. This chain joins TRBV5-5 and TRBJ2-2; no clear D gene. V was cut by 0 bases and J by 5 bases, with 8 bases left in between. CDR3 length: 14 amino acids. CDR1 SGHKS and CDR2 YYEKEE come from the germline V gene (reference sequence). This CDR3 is CASSLDPGTGELFF. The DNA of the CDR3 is TGTGCCAGCAGCTTGGACCCCGGGACCGGGGAGCTGTTTTTT.

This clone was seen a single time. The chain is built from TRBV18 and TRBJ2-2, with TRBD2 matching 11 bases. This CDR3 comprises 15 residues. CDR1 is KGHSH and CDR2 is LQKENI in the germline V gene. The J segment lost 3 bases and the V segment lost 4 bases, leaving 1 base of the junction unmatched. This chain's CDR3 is CASSQLAGDTGELFF. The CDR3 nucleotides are TGTGCCAGCTCACAACTAGCGGGAGACACCGGGGAGCTGTTTTTT.

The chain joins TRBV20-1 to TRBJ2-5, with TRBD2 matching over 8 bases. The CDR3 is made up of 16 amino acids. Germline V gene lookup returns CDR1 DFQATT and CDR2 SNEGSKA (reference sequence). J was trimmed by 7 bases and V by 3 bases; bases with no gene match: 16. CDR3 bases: TGCAGTGCTAGTTCGGGAGGGGCCAGGAGTTTTGGGACCCAGTACTTC. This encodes CSASSGGARSFGTQYF.

The DNA for the CDR3 is TGTGCCAGCAACAAAGATACAGGGGGTCCCAACGAGCAGTACTTC. Its translation is CASNKDTGGPNEQYF. The chain uses TRBV2 and TRBJ2-7; 8 bases map to TRBD1. V trimming: 7 bases; J trimming: 5 bases; junction bases outside the gene matches: 13. CDR3 length: 15 amino acids. The germline V gene encodes CDR1 SNHLY and CDR2 FYNNEI.

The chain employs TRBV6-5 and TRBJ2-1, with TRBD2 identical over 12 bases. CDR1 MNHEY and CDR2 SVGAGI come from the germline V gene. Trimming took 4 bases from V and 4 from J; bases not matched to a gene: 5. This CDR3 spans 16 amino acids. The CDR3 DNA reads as TGTGCCAGCAGTTCCCGGACTAGCGGGATGTACAATGAGCAGTTCTTC. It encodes CASSSRTSGMYNEQFF.

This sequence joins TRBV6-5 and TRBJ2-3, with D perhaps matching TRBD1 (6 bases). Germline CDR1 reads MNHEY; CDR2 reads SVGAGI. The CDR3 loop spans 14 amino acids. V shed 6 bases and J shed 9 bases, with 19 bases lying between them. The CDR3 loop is CASSPWGRVRTQYF. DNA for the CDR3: TGTGCCAGCAGCCCCTGGGGGCGCGTGAGGACGCAGTATTTT.

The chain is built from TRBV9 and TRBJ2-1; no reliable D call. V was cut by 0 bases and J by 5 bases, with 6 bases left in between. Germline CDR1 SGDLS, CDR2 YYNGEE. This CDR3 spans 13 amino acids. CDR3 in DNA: TGTGCCAGCAGCGTAGGTAATAACAATGAGCAGTTCTTC. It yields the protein CASSVGNNNEQFF.

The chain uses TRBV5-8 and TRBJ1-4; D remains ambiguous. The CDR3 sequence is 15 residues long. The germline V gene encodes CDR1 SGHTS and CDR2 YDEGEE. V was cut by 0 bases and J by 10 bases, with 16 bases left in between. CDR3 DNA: TGTGCCAGCAGCTTGGATTATGGAGGGCGGGCAAAACTGTTTTTT. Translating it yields CASSLDYGGRAKLFF.

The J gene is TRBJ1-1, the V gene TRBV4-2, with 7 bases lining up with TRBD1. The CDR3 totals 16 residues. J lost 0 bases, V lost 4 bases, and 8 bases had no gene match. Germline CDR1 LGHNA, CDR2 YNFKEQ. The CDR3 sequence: CASSRIDRVLNTEAFF. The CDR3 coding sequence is TGTGCCAGCAGCCGAATAGACAGGGTCTTGAACACTGAAGCTTTCTTT.

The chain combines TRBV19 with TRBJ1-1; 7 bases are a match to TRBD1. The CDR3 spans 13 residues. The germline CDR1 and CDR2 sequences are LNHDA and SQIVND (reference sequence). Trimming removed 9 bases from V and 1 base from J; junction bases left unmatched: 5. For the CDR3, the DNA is TGTGCCAGCCGAGACAGGGAGAACACTGAAGCTTTCTTT. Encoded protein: CASRDRENTEAFF.

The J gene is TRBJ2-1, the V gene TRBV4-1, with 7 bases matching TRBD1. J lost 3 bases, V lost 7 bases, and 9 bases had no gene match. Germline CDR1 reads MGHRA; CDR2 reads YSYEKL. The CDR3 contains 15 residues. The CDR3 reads CASTLGAGGYNEQFF. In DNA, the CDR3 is TGCGCCAGCACCTTGGGGGCAGGGGGCTACAATGAGCAGTTCTTC.

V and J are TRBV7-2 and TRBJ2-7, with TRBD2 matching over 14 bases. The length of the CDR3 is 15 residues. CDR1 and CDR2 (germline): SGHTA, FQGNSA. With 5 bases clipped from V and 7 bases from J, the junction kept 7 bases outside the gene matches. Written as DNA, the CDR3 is TGTGCCAGCAGCACCCGACTAGCGGGAGGGCAAGAGCAGTACTTC. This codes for CASSTRLAGGQEQYF. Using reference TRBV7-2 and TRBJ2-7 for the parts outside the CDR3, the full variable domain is GAGVSQSPSNKVTEKGKDVELRCDPISGHTALYWYRQSLGQGLEFLIYFQGNSAPDKSGLPSDRFSAERTGGSVSTLTIQRTQQEDSAVYLCASSTRLAGGQEQYFGPGTRLTVT.

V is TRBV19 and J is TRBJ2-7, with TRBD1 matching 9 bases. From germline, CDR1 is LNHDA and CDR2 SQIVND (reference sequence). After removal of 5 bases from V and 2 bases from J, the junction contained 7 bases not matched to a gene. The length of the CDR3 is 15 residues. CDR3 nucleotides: TGTGCCAGTAGTCGTACAGGGGGCAGGGCCTACGAGCAGTACTTC. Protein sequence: CASSRTGGRAYEQYF.

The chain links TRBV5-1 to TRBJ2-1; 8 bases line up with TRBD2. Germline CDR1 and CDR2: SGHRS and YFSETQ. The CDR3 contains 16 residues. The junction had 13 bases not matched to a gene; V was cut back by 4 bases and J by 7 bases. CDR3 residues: CASSRRLARSMNEQFF. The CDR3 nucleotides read TGCGCCAGCAGCCGCCGACTAGCGAGAAGTATGAATGAGCAGTTCTTC.

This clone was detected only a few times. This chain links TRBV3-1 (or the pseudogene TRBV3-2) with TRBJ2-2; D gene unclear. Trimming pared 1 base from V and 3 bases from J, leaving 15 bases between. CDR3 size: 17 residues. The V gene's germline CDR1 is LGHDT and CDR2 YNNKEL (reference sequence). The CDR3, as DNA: TGTGCCAGCAGCCAAGCGATGTCTCGGTCGTACACCGGGGAGCTGTTTTTT. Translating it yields CASSQAMSRSYTGELFF.

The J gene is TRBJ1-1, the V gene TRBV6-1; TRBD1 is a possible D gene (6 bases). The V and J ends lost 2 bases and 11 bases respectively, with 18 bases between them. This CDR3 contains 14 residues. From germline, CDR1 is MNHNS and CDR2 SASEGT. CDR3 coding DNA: TGTGCCAGCAGTGAATGGCAGGGGCCGGGTATGGCTTTCTTT. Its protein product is CASSEWQGPGMAFF.

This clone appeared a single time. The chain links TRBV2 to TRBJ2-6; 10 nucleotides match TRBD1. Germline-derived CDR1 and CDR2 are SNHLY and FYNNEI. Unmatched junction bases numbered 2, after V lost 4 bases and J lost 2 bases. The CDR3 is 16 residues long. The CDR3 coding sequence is TGTGCCAGCAGTGCTGGGACAGGGGCTGGGGCCAACGTCCTGACTTTC. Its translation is CASSAGTGAGANVLTF.

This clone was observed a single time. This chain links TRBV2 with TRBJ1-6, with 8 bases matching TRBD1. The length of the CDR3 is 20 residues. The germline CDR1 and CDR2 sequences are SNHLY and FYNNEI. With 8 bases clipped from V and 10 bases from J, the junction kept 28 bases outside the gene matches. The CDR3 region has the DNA TGTGCCAGCCACTACGATTCCCAAAGCGGCAGGGGGCCAGGGGGATCACCCCTCCACTTT. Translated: CASHYDSQSGRGPGGSPLHF.

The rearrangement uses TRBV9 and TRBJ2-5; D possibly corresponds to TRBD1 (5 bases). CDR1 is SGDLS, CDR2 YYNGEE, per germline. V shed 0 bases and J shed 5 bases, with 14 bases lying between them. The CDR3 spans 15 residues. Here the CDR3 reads CASSVAPQVGETQYF. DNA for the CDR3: TGTGCCAGCAGCGTAGCTCCACAGGTTGGGGAGACCCAGTACTTC.

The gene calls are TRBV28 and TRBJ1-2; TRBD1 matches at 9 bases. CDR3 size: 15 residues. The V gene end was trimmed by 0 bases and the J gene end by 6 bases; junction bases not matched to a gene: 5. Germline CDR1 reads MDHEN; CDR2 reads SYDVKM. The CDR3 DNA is TGTGCCAGCAGTTTATGGGACAGGGGTCTGGATGGCTACACCTTC. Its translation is CASSLWDRGLDGYTF.

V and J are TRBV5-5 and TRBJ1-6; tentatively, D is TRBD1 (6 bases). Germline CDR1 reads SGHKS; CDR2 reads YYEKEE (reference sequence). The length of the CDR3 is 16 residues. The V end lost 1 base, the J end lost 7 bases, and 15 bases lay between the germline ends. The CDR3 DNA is TGTGCCAGCAGCTTGTTAAGCAGGGGCTACAATTCACCCCTCCACTTT. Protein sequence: CASSLLSRGYNSPLHF.